Here is one T cell receptor beta chain with its context. In the authors' methods: Amplification with reference gene primers provided the estimates of nucleated cell counts. Some clones are missing from TCRdb's copy, which holds only in-frame ones; the method was immunoSEQ multiplex PCR. Clonal size and the V and J genes are those of that table, whereas D and trimming came from the DNA. Here the sample spans hundreds of thousands of clones, roughly nine tenths being singletons. The sample is drawn from a study of blood T cell repertoires in COVID-19. Looking at the study overall: Donors in the United States, Italy and Spain gave samples during acute or convalescent COVID-19.

Trimming took 3 bases from V and 4 from J, leaving 13 bases between them. The CDR3 spans 14 residues. Germline V gene lookup returns CDR1 KGHSH and CDR2 LQKENI. The chain is built from TRBV18 and TRBJ2-7; D gene ambiguous. Sequencing was carried out using peripheral blood. The receptor was isolated from a man between 60 and 70 years old who had recovered from COVID-19. The CDR3 DNA is TGTGCCAGCTCACCCCCAGGAATGCAATACGAGCAGTACTTC. It codes for CASSPPGMQYEQYF.